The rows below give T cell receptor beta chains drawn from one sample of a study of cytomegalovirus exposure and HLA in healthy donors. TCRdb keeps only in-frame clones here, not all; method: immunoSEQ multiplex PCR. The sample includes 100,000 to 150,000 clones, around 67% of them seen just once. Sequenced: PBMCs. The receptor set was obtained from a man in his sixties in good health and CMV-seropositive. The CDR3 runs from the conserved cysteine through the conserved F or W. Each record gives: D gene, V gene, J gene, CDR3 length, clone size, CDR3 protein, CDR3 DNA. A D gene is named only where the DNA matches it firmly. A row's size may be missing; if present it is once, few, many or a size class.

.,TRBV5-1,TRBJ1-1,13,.,CASSSAANTEAFF,TGCGCCAGCAGCTCGGCGGCGAACACTGAAGCTTTCTTT
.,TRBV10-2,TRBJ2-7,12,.,CASSEVQYEQYF,TGCGCCAGCAGTGAGGTACAGTACGAGCAGTACTTC
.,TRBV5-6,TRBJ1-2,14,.,CASSFVRGNYGYTF,TGTGCCAGCAGCTTTGTTAGGGGTAACTATGGCTACACCTTC
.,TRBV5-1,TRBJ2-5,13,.,CASSLQQGETQYF,TGCGCCAGCAGCTTGCAACAGGGCGAGACCCAGTACTTC
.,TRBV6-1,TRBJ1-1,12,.,CASREGRTEAFF,TGTGCCAGCAGAGAAGGGAGGACTGAAGCTTTCTTT
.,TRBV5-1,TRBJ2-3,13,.,CASSSGGTDTQYF,TGCGCCAGCAGCTCCGGGGGCACAGATACGCAGTATTTT
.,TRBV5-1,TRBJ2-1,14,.,CASSWTKTGYEQFF,TGCGCCAGCAGCTGGACAAAGACAGGTTATGAGCAGTTCTTC
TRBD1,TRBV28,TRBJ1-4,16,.,CASSPAREGAYEKLFF,TGTGCCAGCAGTCCCGCCCGGGAGGGGGCTTATGAAAAACTGTTTTTT
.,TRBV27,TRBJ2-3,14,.,CASTRGGSTDTQYF,TGTGCCAGCACCCGAGGGGGTAGCACAGATACGCAGTATTTT
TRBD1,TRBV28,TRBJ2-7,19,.,CASSFSPRGRGLSPYEQYF,TGTGCCAGCAGTTTTTCCCCTCGCGGCAGGGGGCTATCCCCCTACGAGCAGTACTTC
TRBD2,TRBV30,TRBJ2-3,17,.,CAWRGTSGVSSTDTQYF,TGTGCCTGGAGGGGGACTAGCGGGGTTTCTAGCACAGATACGCAGTATTTT
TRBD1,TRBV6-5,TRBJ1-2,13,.,CASSAQGRYGYTF,TGTGCCAGCAGTGCACAGGGGCGCTATGGCTACACCTTC
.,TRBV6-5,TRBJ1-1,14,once,CASLGRGHITEAFF,TGTGCCAGCCTGGGGAGGGGCCACATCACTGAAGCTTTCTTT
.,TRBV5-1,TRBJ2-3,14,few,CASSNRYSTDTQYF,TGCGCCAGCAGCAACAGGTATAGCACAGATACGCAGTATTTT
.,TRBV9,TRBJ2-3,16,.,CASSVERSQGTDTQYF,TGTGCCAGCAGCGTAGAAAGGTCCCAGGGGACAGATACGCAGTATTTT
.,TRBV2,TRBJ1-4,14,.,CASILDRTNEKLFF,TGTGCCAGCATCCTGGACAGAACTAATGAAAAACTGTTTTTT
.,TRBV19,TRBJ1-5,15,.,CASSVGPGGNQPQHF,TGTGCCAGTAGTGTCGGGCCCGGAGGGAATCAGCCCCAGCATTTT
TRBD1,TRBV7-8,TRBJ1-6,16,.,CASSVRQGAYNSPLHF,TGTGCCAGCAGCGTCCGACAGGGGGCCTATAATTCACCCCTCCACTTT
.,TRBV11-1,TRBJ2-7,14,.,CASSRGQSVYEQYF,TGTGCCAGCAGCCGAGGACAGTCAGTATACGAGCAGTACTTC
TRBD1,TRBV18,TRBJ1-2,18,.,CASRNVGTGGDDNYGYTF,TGTGCCAGCAGGAACGTGGGGACAGGGGGCGATGATAACTATGGCTACACCTTC
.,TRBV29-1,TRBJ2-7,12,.,CSVSRDNHEQYF,TGCAGCGTTTCCAGGGATAACCACGAGCAGTACTTC
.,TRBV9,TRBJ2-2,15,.,CASSVVGGAGGELFF,TGTGCCAGCAGCGTAGTGGGCGGGGCTGGCGGGGAGCTGTTTTTT
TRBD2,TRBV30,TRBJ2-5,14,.,CAWSGLAPRETQYF,TGTGCCTGGAGTGGACTAGCACCTCGGGAGACCCAGTACTTC
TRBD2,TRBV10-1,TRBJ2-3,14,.,CASSNSGGPDTQYF,TGCGCCAGCAGTAACAGCGGGGGTCCAGATACGCAGTATTTT
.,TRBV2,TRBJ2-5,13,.,CASSPTSKETQYF,TGTGCCAGCAGTCCAACTAGTAAGGAGACCCAGTACTTC
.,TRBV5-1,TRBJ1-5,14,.,CASSWGGRDQPQHF,TGCGCCAGCAGCTGGGGGGGACGGGATCAGCCCCAGCATTTT
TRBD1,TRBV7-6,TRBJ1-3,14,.,CASSPQGAGNTIYF,TGTGCCAGCAGCCCACAGGGGGCTGGAAACACCATATATTTT
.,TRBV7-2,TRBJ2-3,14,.,CASSLGWGADTQYF,TGTGCCAGCAGCTTAGGGTGGGGGGCAGATACGCAGTATTTT
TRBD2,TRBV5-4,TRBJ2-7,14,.,CASSRGDRNYEQYF,TGTGCCAGCAGCCGGGGGGACCGAAACTACGAGCAGTACTTC
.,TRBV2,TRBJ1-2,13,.,CASSEPLQGGYTF,TGTGCCAGCAGTGAACCCCTCCAGGGAGGCTACACCTTC
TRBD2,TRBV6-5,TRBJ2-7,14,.,CASSTRGTTYEQYF,TGTGCCAGCAGTACCCGGGGGACTACCTACGAGCAGTACTTC
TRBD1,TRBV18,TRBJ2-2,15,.,CASSRQGEYTGELFF,TGTGCCAGCTCCCGACAGGGAGAATATACCGGGGAGCTGTTTTTT
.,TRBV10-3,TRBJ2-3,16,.,CAISERDSRATDTQYF,TGTGCCATCAGTGAGAGGGACTCCCGCGCCACAGATACGCAGTATTTT
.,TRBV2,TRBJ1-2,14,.,CASSLLSGNYGYTF,TGTGCCAGCAGCCTACTCTCAGGGAACTATGGCTACACCTTC
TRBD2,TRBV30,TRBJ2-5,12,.,CAWSVLAGVQYF,TGTGCCTGGAGTGTACTAGCGGGCGTGCAGTACTTC
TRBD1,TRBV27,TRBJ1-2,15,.,CASSLQRQGMGGYTF,TGTGCCAGCAGTTTACAACGACAGGGAATGGGAGGCTACACCTTC
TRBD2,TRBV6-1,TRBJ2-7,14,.,CATVGTSGLDEQYF,TGTGCCACCGTCGGGACTAGCGGGTTAGACGAGCAGTACTTC
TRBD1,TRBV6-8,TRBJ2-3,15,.,CASIATGGGGDTQYF,TGTGCCAGCATCGCGACAGGGGGGGGTGGAGATACGCAGTATTTT
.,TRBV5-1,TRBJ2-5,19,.,CASSLWGLPDLGSQETQYF,TGCGCCAGCAGCTTATGGGGGCTCCCCGACCTGGGGTCACAAGAGACCCAGTACTTC
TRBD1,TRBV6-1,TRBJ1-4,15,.,CASRPPGQSNEKLFF,TGTGCCAGCAGGCCCCCGGGACAGTCTAATGAAAAACTGTTTTTT
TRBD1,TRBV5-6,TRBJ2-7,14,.,CASSPDRGPYEQYF,TGTGCCAGCAGCCCCGACAGGGGTCCCTACGAGCAGTACTTC
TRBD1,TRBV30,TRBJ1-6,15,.,CAWTPDRGQDSPLHF,TGTGCCTGGACCCCCGACAGGGGGCAGGATTCACCCCTCCACTTT
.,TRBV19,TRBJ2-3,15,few,CASIGLQGSTDTQYF,TGTGCCAGTATCGGACTTCAAGGTAGCACAGATACGCAGTATTTT
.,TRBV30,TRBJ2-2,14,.,CAWSVLSVGGELFF,TGTGCCTGGAGTGTACTTTCGGTCGGCGGGGAGCTGTTTTTT
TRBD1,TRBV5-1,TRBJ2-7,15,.,CASSLLSGQGYEQYF,TGCGCCAGCAGCCTTTTATCGGGACAGGGGTACGAGCAGTACTTC
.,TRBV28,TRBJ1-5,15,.,CASSFSSGFGQPQHF,TGTGCCAGCAGTTTTTCCTCGGGGTTCGGCCAGCCCCAGCATTTT